These 3 T cell receptor beta chains were all obtained from the same sample, sequenced in a study of CXCR3-negative and CXCR3-positive naive CD8 T cells (dated by TCRdb to between 2018 and 2020). Sequencing was performed on a NextSeq 550. The Human TCR Profiling Kit (MiLaboratory) was used to prepare UMI-labeled 5' RACE TRB cDNA libraries. One entry per CDR3 protein sequence results from the TCRdb reprocessing of the reads, with DNA left out. In this sample's table one finds tens of thousands of distinct CDR3 sequences. The biggest ten clones account for about 1.5% of the sample. Sequencing used naive CXCR3- CD8+ T cells from blood. This specimen's cell subset or site label, interpreted: CD45RO-CCR7+CD27+CD95- naive CD8+ T cells lacking CXCR3 (TNR3-). These receptors were collected from a human donor in good health. Some clones in this sample may be carry-over from other donors' samples.

The V call is TRBV14, the J call TRBJ2-3; there is no DNA to check the TCRdb D call of TRBD1. The CDR3 contains 18 residues. CDR1 and CDR2 from the germline V gene are SGHDN and FVKESK. CDR3 sequence reads: CASSQEGEGWTSTDTQYF.

The V gene is TRBV12-3 or TRBV12-4, the J gene TRBJ2-2; TCRdb reports TRBD1, a call that lacks DNA to check it against. The CDR3 is made up of 15 amino acids. CDR3 sequence reads: CASTEVGGNTRELFF.

The chain is built from TRBV20-1 and TRBJ2-7; checking the TCRdb D call of TRBD1 is not possible without DNA. The CDR3 sequence is 16 residues long. Germline assignment: CDR1 DFQATT and CDR2 SNEGSKA (reference sequence). The chain's CDR3 is CSADAPTGARDYEQYF.